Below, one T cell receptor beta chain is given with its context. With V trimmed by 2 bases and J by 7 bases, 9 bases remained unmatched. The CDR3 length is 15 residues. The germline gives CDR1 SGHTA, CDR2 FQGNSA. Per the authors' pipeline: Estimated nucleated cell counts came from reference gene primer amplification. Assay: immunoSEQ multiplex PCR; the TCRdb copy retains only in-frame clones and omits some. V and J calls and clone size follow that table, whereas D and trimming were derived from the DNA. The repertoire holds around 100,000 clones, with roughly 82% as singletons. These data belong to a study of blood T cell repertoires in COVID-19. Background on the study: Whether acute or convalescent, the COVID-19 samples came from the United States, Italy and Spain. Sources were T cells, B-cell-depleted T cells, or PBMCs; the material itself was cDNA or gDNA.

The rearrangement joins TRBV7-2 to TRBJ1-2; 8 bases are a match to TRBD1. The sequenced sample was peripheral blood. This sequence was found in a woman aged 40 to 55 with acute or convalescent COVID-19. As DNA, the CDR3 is TGTGCCAGCAGCTTAATCCCGGACAGGGCTAGTGGCTACACCTTC. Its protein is CASSLIPDRASGYTF.